A selection of T cell receptor beta chains follows, all from one sample in a study of CD8+ T cells in alopecia areata. Measured with immunoSEQ multiplex PCR; TCRdb has only the in-frame clones, and not every one. The sample gives 75,000 to 100,000 clones, around 71% of which show up once; 17% is in the top ten. Sequenced material: CD8+ T cells sorted from blood, taken at roughly week 45, from a patient treated with tofacitinib. The receptors here all came from a human donor with alopecia areata. Each CDR3 is given with its conserved first and last residue. D genes are given only for firm matches. Expanded clones get a size class; other rows say once, few or many, or leave the size out.

d_gene: .
v_gene: TRBV29-1
j_gene: TRBJ2-1
abundance: .
len: 13
CDR3nt: TGCAGCGTTGAAAAAGGGCGGGTCAATGAGCAGTTCTTC
CDR3aa: CSVEKGRVNEQFF

d_gene: TRBD2
v_gene: TRBV19
j_gene: TRBJ2-1
abundance: few
len: 11
CDR3nt: TGTGCCACCCTCGGGGGGGGAGGGCAGTTCTTC
CDR3aa: CATLGGGGQFF

d_gene: TRBD1
v_gene: TRBV29-1
j_gene: TRBJ2-2
abundance: .
len: 14
CDR3nt: TGCAGCGTTGCAGGGGGCGCGGGCACCGGGGAGCTGTTTTTT
CDR3aa: CSVAGGAGTGELFF

d_gene: TRBD2
v_gene: TRBV5-6
j_gene: TRBJ2-3
abundance: .
len: 16
CDR3nt: TGTGCCAGCAGTTTCCCCCTAGCGGGGGTCACAGATACGCAGTATTTT
CDR3aa: CASSFPLAGVTDTQYF

d_gene: .
v_gene: TRBV9
j_gene: TRBJ2-3
abundance: .
len: 16
CDR3nt: TGTGCCAGCAGCGTAGAACCGGCGCTAAGCACAGATACGCAGTATTTT
CDR3aa: CASSVEPALSTDTQYF

d_gene: .
v_gene: TRBV7-9
j_gene: TRBJ1-2
abundance: once
len: 14
CDR3nt: TGTGCCAGCAGCCCTCGGACAGTCATCTATGGCTACACCTTC
CDR3aa: CASSPRTVIYGYTF

d_gene: .
v_gene: TRBV14
j_gene: TRBJ2-1
abundance: .
len: 13
CDR3nt: TGTGCCAGCAGCCCTATCGGGAACAATGAGCAGTTCTTC
CDR3aa: CASSPIGNNEQFF

d_gene: TRBD2
v_gene: TRBV29-1
j_gene: TRBJ2-3
abundance: few
len: 13
CDR3nt: TGCAGCGTCGCCGGGACTAGGGGAAATACGCAGTATTTT
CDR3aa: CSVAGTRGNTQYF

d_gene: TRBD1
v_gene: TRBV29-1
j_gene: TRBJ2-1
abundance: .
len: 11
CDR3nt: TGCAGCCTGGGACAGGCGGATGAGCAGTTCTTC
CDR3aa: CSLGQADEQFF

d_gene: .
v_gene: TRBV5-6
j_gene: TRBJ2-1
abundance: few
len: 13
CDR3nt: TGTGCCAGCTCCGGGAGCTCCTACAATGAGCAGTTCTTC
CDR3aa: CASSGSSYNEQFF

d_gene: .
v_gene: TRBV19
j_gene: TRBJ1-1
abundance: .
len: 12
CDR3nt: TGTGCCAGTATAGAAGCCGGGGGGAGATCTTTCTTT
CDR3aa: CASIEAGGRSFF

d_gene: .
v_gene: TRBV13
j_gene: TRBJ2-7
abundance: .
len: 14
CDR3nt: TGTGCCAGCAGCCCAGAAGGACAGAGCTACGAGCAGTACTTC
CDR3aa: CASSPEGQSYEQYF

d_gene: TRBD1
v_gene: TRBV29-1
j_gene: TRBJ1-3
abundance: .
len: 15
CDR3nt: TGCAGCGTTGATTTGACAGGGGAGTATGGAAACACCATATATTTT
CDR3aa: CSVDLTGEYGNTIYF

d_gene: TRBD1
v_gene: TRBV14
j_gene: TRBJ2-7
abundance: .
len: 14
CDR3nt: TGTGCCAGCAGCATGGACAGGGGTTTGAGGGAGCAGTACTTC
CDR3aa: CASSMDRGLREQYF

d_gene: .
v_gene: TRBV7-2
j_gene: TRBJ2-3
abundance: .
len: 16
CDR3nt: TGTGCCAGCAGCTTAGGGGACCCTCTCCCCACAGATACGCAGTATTTT
CDR3aa: CASSLGDPLPTDTQYF

d_gene: .
v_gene: TRBV29-1
j_gene: TRBJ1-2
abundance: .
len: 14
CDR3nt: TGCAGCGTTGAAATTTACGGGACTGACTATGGCTACACCTTC
CDR3aa: CSVEIYGTDYGYTF

d_gene: .
v_gene: TRBV25-1
j_gene: TRBJ2-6
abundance: .
len: 15
CDR3nt: TGTGCCAGCAGTGTCAGGGTCCGTGGGGCCAACGTCCTGACTTTC
CDR3aa: CASSVRVRGANVLTF

d_gene: .
v_gene: TRBV5-4
j_gene: TRBJ1-5
abundance: once
len: 13
CDR3nt: TGTGCCAGCAGCTTGTCCTACAATCAGCCCCAGCATTTT
CDR3aa: CASSLSYNQPQHF

d_gene: TRBD1
v_gene: TRBV12-5
j_gene: TRBJ2-7
abundance: .
len: 14
CDR3nt: TGTGCTAGTGGTGTGGGGGACAGCAACTACGAGCAGTACTTC
CDR3aa: CASGVGDSNYEQYF

d_gene: .
v_gene: TRBV29-1
j_gene: TRBJ1-1
abundance: .
len: 12
CDR3nt: TGCAGCGTTGACAGGGGGAACACTGAAGCTTTCTTT
CDR3aa: CSVDRGNTEAFF

d_gene: .
v_gene: TRBV29-1
j_gene: TRBJ1-2
abundance: .
len: 13
CDR3nt: TGCAGCGTTGGCGGAGGACTTGGGTATGGCTACACCTTC
CDR3aa: CSVGGGLGYGYTF

d_gene: .
v_gene: TRBV29-1
j_gene: TRBJ2-1
abundance: .
len: 12
CDR3nt: TGCAGCGTTGAAAGCGCAGGAAATGAGCAGTTCTTC
CDR3aa: CSVESAGNEQFF

d_gene: TRBD1
v_gene: TRBV7-2
j_gene: TRBJ2-2
abundance: .
len: 17
CDR3nt: TGTGCCAGCAGCTTAGATGGTTCAACAGGGGTTACCGGGGAGCTGTTTTTT
CDR3aa: CASSLDGSTGVTGELFF

d_gene: .
v_gene: TRBV2
j_gene: TRBJ2-6
abundance: .
len: 14
CDR3nt: TGTGCCAGCAGCAAGATGGAAGGGGCCAACGTCCTGACTTTC
CDR3aa: CASSKMEGANVLTF

d_gene: .
v_gene: TRBV9
j_gene: TRBJ2-2
abundance: .
len: 12
CDR3nt: TGTGCCAGCAGCGTAGAGGTGGGGGAGCTGTTTTTT
CDR3aa: CASSVEVGELFF

d_gene: .
v_gene: TRBV4-1
j_gene: TRBJ2-1
abundance: .
len: 13
CDR3nt: TGCGCCAGCAGCCAAGATCTCGCGAATGAGCAGTTCTTC
CDR3aa: CASSQDLANEQFF

d_gene: TRBD1
v_gene: TRBV7-9
j_gene: TRBJ2-1
abundance: .
len: 14
CDR3nt: TGTGCCAGCAGCTGGGAGGACAGGGGCAATGAGCAGTTCTTC
CDR3aa: CASSWEDRGNEQFF

d_gene: .
v_gene: TRBV19
j_gene: TRBJ1-2
abundance: .
len: 13
CDR3nt: TGTGCCAGTAGTTCGGGACGGCCCTATGGCTACACCTTC
CDR3aa: CASSSGRPYGYTF

d_gene: .
v_gene: TRBV5-4
j_gene: TRBJ1-1
abundance: .
len: 13
CDR3nt: TGTGCCAGCAGCTTAACAGGGAACACTGAAGCTTTCTTT
CDR3aa: CASSLTGNTEAFF

d_gene: .
v_gene: TRBV25-1
j_gene: TRBJ1-5
abundance: .
len: 12
CDR3nt: TGTGCCAGCGGTCAGGGGATCCAGCCCCAGCATTTT
CDR3aa: CASGQGIQPQHF

d_gene: TRBD1
v_gene: TRBV7-8
j_gene: TRBJ2-1
abundance: .
len: 13
CDR3nt: TGTGCCAGCAGCCGACAGGGTCTCCATGAGCAGTTCTTC
CDR3aa: CASSRQGLHEQFF

d_gene: TRBD2
v_gene: TRBV10-3
j_gene: TRBJ2-7
abundance: medium-sized
len: 14
CDR3nt: TGTGCCATCAGTCAGAGCGGGGAGGTTAACGAGCAGTACTTC
CDR3aa: CAISQSGEVNEQYF

d_gene: TRBD2
v_gene: TRBV13
j_gene: TRBJ2-3
abundance: .
len: 16
CDR3nt: TGTGCCAGCAGCTTAGCAGTAGCGGGGATCACAGATACGCAGTATTTT
CDR3aa: CASSLAVAGITDTQYF

d_gene: TRBD2
v_gene: TRBV15
j_gene: TRBJ2-3
abundance: .
len: 17
CDR3nt: TGTGCCACCAGCGGACTAGCGGGGGGCCAGGTCACAGATACGCAGTATTTT
CDR3aa: CATSGLAGGQVTDTQYF

d_gene: .
v_gene: TRBV2
j_gene: TRBJ1-1
abundance: .
len: 14
CDR3nt: TGTGCCAGCAGTGACGGCAGACTATTCACTGAAGCTTTCTTT
CDR3aa: CASSDGRLFTEAFF

d_gene: .
v_gene: TRBV6-6
j_gene: TRBJ1-1
abundance: .
len: 12
CDR3nt: TGTGCCAGCAGCCCTAACGGGGCTGAAGCTTTCTTT
CDR3aa: CASSPNGAEAFF

d_gene: .
v_gene: TRBV30
j_gene: TRBJ2-7
abundance: .
len: 15
CDR3nt: TGTGCCTGGAGTACGGACAGCGCCCAAAACTACGAGCAGTACTTC
CDR3aa: CAWSTDSAQNYEQYF

d_gene: TRBD1
v_gene: TRBV7-6
j_gene: TRBJ2-3
abundance: .
len: 19
CDR3nt: TGTGCCAGCAGCCAAATGGGACAGGAAAAAGCCTTCAGCACAGATACGCAGTATTTT
CDR3aa: CASSQMGQEKAFSTDTQYF

d_gene: TRBD1
v_gene: TRBV5-1
j_gene: TRBJ1-1
abundance: .
len: 15
CDR3nt: TGCGCCAGCAGCCCCGGGACAGGGGATGACACTGAAGCTCTCTTT
CDR3aa: CASSPGTGDDTEALF

d_gene: .
v_gene: TRBV19
j_gene: TRBJ2-7
abundance: few
len: 13
CDR3nt: TGTGCCAGTAGCCACGAAGACCCCTACGAGCAGTACTTC
CDR3aa: CASSHEDPYEQYF

d_gene: TRBD1
v_gene: TRBV19
j_gene: TRBJ2-1
abundance: .
len: 15
CDR3nt: TGTGCCAGTAGCACGACAGGGCGCCCCTCCAATGAGCAGTTCTTC
CDR3aa: CASSTTGRPSNEQFF

d_gene: TRBD1
v_gene: TRBV29-1
j_gene: TRBJ1-1
abundance: .
len: 14
CDR3nt: TGCAGCGCCGTGGGACAGGGCGTTTTAGGTGAAGCTTTCTTT
CDR3aa: CSAVGQGVLGEAFF

d_gene: .
v_gene: TRBV19
j_gene: TRBJ2-7
abundance: few
len: 13
CDR3nt: TGTGCCAGTAGTGTCTCCGAGGGGCTCGAGCAGTACTTC
CDR3aa: CASSVSEGLEQYF

d_gene: .
v_gene: TRBV19
j_gene: TRBJ1-1
abundance: .
len: 12
CDR3nt: TGTGCCAGTAGTAGGGGGACAAATGAAGCTTTCTTT
CDR3aa: CASSRGTNEAFF

d_gene: .
v_gene: TRBV7-2
j_gene: TRBJ2-7
abundance: few
len: 16
CDR3nt: TGTGCCAGCAGCTTAGTATGGGCAGGCCGCTCCTACGAGCAGTACTTC
CDR3aa: CASSLVWAGRSYEQYF

d_gene: .
v_gene: TRBV7-2
j_gene: TRBJ2-2
abundance: .
len: 17
CDR3nt: TGTGCCAGCAGCTTAAGTTACCCGGGAAGCGAGGCCGGGGAGCTGTTTTTT
CDR3aa: CASSLSYPGSEAGELFF